This TCR beta chain comes out of a study of OX40 agonist ivuxolimab in advanced cancers. Study results and limitations: Antigens targeted by the expanded peripheral T cells were not determined. Clones of CD4+ and CD8+ blood T cells grew by week 6 at doses of 0.1 to 3.0 mg/kg. CD8+ T cells showed, on average, more clonal expansion than CD4+ cells.

Profiling relied on immunoSEQ multiplex PCR, and the TCRdb table lists in-frame clones only, not all of them. Counted here are fewer than 45,000 clones, roughly 90% occurring once; the ten biggest clones make up about 15%. As to this clone: The antigen is unknown.

With V trimmed by 2 bases and J by 5 bases, 7 bases remained unmatched. Germline loops: CDR1 SGHDT, CDR2 YYEEEE. The CDR3 length is 14 residues. The chain couples TRBV5-6 to TRBJ2-7, with 7 bases lining up with TRBD2. The TCR comes from an adult with an advanced solid tumor such as melanoma, head and neck, liver or kidney cancer. The specimen comprised CD4+ or CD8+ T cells sorted from blood, sampled in a trial of the OX40 agonist ivuxolimab. This chain's CDR3 is CASSLGGSLHEQYF. In nucleotides, the CDR3 is TGTGCCAGCAGCTTAGGCGGGAGTCTCCACGAGCAGTACTTC.